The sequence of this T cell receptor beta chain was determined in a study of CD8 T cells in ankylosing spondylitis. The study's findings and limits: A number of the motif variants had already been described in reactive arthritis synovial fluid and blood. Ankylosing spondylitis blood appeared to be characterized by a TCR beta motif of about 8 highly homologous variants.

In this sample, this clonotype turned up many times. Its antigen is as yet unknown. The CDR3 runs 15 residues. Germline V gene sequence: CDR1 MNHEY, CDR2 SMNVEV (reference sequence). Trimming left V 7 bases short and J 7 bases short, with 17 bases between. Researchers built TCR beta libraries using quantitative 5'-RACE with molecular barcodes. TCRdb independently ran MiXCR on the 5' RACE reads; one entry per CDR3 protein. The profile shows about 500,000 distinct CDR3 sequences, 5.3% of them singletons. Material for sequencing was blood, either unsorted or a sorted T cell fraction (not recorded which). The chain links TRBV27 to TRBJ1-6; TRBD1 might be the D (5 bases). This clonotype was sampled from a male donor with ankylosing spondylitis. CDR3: CASTPLRDGNSPLHF. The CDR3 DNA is TGTGCCAGCACTCCTCTCCGGGACGGAAATTCACCCCTCCACTTT.